This T cell receptor beta chain is drawn from a study of blood T cells in healthy people across ages. Study-level background: There was about one barcoded beta molecule captured by template switching per two T cells.

Sample-barcoded 5' priming and a J-beta primer mix drove a second PCR of roughly 6 to 12 cycles. TCRdb ran MiXCR on the 5' RACE reads and lists one entry per CDR3 protein. The sample holds hundreds of thousands of distinct CDR3 sequences; under 30% are singletons and the top ten take approximately 15%. There are 10 residues in the CDR3. Per germline, CDR1 GTSNPN and CDR2 SVGIG (reference sequence). About this clonotype itself: A much larger clonotype is one base distant, so this may be a read error.

Source material: blood. This chain connects TRBV30 to TRBJ2-7; D gene uncertain. The J call may be in error: the DNA end matches TRBJ2-5 better. This TCR was recovered from a woman of 80 years or more in good health. The CDR3, as DNA: TGTGCCCGGAGTCGAGAGACCCAGTACTTC. Encoded protein: CARSRETQYF.